This TCR beta chain was obtained from a study of shared clonotypes between healthy human individuals. Study at large: The donor pool was made up of a couple of women and three men aged 18 to 49.

Repertoires were generated with immunoSEQ multiplex PCR, while TCRdb's copy carries only in-frame clones and drops some. The sample yields hundreds of thousands of clones, about 95% seen once. Germline CDR1 is SGHRS and CDR2 is YFSETQ. This CDR3 region has 15 residues. Between the trimmed V and J ends, which lost 6 bases and 4 bases, there was a span of 20 bases. The chain recombines TRBV5-1 with TRBJ2-7; tentatively, D is TRBD1 (5 bases). This receptor was identified in a young woman in good health. Material for sequencing was naive CD4+ T cells sorted from blood. Specified subset: CD45RA+ positively selected. The CDR3 coding sequence is TGCGCCAGCAACCCAAGCCCGGACAAAGATTACGAGCAGTACTTC. Translation gives CASNPSPDKDYEQYF.